What follows are 2 T cell receptor beta chains derived from one specimen sequenced in a study of T cell responses to AZD1222 COVID-19 vaccine. Assay: immunoSEQ multiplex PCR; the TCRdb copy retains only in-frame clones and omits some. The sample carries around 130,000 clones, roughly nine tenths recorded once. The source material was peripheral blood, sampled 28 days after the second AZD1222 dose. The receptors shown here come from an adult who received the AZD1222 COVID-19 vaccine.

This clone was observed a few times. V and J are TRBV28 and TRBJ1-6; D not certain. Per germline, CDR1 MDHEN and CDR2 SYDVKM. The CDR3 has 14 residues. Between the trimmed V and J ends, which lost 7 bases and 8 bases, there was a span of 15 bases. The CDR3 DNA is TGTGCCAGCACGGAAACGGGGAATTATTCACCCCTCCACTTT. The encoded protein is CASTETGNYSPLHF.

The CDR3 DNA is TGTGCCAGCAGGGGCAGGATAGCGGACTATGGCTACACCTTC. It encodes CASRGRIADYGYTF. This chain links TRBV25-1 with TRBJ1-2; D remains unclear. The V gene's germline CDR1 is MGHDK and CDR2 SYGVNS. Trimming removed 6 bases at V and 3 bases at J, with 14 bases between. CDR3 size: 14 residues.